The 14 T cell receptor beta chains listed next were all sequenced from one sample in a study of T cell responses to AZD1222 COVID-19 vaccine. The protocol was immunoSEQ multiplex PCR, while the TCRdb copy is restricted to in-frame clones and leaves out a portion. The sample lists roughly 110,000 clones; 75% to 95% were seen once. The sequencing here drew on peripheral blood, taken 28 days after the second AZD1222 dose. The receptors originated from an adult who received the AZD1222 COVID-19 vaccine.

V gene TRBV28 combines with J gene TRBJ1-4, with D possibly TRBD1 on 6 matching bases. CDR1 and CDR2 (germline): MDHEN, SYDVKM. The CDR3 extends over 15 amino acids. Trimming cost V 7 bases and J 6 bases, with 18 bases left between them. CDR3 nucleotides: TGTGCCAGCATTTCTGGGGGGGGCAGCTATGAAAAACTGTTTTTT. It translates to CASISGGGSYEKLFF.

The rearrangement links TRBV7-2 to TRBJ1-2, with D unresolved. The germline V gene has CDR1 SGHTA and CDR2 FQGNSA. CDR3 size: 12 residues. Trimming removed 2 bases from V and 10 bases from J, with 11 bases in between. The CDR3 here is CASSLSTDYYTF. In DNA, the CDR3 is TGTGCCAGCAGCTTATCGACGGATTACTACACCTTC.

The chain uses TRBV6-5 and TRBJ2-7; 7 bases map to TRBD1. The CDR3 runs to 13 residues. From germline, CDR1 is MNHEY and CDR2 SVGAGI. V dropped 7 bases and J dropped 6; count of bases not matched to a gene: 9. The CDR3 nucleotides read TGTGCCAGCACCTCAGGGGGTGGACGCGAGCAGTACTTC. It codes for CASTSGGGREQYF.

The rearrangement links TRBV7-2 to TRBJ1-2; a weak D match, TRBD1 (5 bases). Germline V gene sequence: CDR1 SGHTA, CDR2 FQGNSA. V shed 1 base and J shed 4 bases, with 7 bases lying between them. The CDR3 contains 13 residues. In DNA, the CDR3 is TGTGCCAGCAGCTTAGAACAGGTCTATGGCTACACCTTC. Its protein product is CASSLEQVYGYTF.

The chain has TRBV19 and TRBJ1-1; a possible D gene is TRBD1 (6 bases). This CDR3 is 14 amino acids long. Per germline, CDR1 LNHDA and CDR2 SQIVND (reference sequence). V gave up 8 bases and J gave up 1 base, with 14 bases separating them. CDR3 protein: CASRDLQGNTEAFF. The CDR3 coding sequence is TGTGCCAGTCGAGACTTACAGGGGAACACTGAAGCTTTCTTT.

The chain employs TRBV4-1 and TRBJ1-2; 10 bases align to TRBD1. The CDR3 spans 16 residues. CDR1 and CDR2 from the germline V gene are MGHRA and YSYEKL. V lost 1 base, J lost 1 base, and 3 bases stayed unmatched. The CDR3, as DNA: TGCGCCAGCAGCCAAGGGGACAGGGGCCTTAACTATGGCTACACCTTC. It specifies CASSQGDRGLNYGYTF.

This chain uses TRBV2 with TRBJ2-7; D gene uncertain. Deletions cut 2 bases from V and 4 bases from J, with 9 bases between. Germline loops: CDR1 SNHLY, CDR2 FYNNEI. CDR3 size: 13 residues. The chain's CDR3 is CASSEMVAYEQYF. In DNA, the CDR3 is TGTGCCAGCAGTGAAATGGTGGCTTACGAGCAGTACTTC.

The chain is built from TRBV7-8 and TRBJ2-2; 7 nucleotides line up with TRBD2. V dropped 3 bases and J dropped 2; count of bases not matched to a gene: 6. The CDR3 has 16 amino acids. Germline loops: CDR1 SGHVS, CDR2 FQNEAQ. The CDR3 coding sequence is TGTGCCAGCAGCTTTTTCCGCGGGAGAAACACCGGGGAGCTGTTTTTT. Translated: CASSFFRGRNTGELFF.

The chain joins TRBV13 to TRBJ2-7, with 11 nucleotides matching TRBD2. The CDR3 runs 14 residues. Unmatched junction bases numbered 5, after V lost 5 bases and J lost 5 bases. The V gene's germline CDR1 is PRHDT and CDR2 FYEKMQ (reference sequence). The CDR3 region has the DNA TGTGCCAGCAGCCTTAGCGGGGGGGCACACGAGCAGTACTTC. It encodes CASSLSGGAHEQYF.

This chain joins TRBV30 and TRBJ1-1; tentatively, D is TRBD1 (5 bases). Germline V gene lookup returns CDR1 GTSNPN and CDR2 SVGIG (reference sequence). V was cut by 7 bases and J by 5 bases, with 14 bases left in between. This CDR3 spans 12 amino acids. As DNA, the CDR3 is TGTGCCTTGCCTGCGGGGGGGACTGAAGCTTTCTTT. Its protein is CALPAGGTEAFF.

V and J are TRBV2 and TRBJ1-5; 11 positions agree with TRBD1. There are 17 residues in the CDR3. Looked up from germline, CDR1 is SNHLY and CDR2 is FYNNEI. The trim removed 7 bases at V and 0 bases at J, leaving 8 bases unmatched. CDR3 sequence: CASKGQGVGNSNQPQHF. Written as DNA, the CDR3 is TGTGCCAGCAAGGGACAGGGGGTTGGGAATAGCAATCAGCCCCAGCATTTT.

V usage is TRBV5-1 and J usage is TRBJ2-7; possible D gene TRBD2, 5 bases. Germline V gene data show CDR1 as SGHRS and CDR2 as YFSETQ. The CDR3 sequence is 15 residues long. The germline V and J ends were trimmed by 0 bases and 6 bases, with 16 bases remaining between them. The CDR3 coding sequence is TGCGCCAGCAGCTTGGGAGGCCAGAGGGAAGTCGAGCAGTACTTC. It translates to CASSLGGQREVEQYF.

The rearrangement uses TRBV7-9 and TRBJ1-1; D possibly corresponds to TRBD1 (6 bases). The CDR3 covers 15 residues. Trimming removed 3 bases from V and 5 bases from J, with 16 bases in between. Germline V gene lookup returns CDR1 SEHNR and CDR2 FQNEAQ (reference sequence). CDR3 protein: CASSLWQGTSTEAFF. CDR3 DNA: TGTGCCAGCAGCTTGTGGCAGGGGACGAGTACTGAAGCTTTCTTT.

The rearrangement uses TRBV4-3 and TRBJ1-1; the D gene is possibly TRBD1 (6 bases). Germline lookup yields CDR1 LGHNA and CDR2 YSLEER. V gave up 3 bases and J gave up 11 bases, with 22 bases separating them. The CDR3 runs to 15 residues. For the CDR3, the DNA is TGCGCCAGCAGCCATGCCACAGGAGGGGGGAAGGTGGCTTTCTTT. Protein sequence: CASSHATGGGKVAFF.